A selection of T cell receptor beta chains follows, all from one sample in a study of PD-1 blockade in classical Hodgkin lymphoma. The table came from immunoSEQ multiplex PCR; TCRdb's copy has only in-frame clones and leaves some out. The table has some 96,000 clones, roughly 76% seen once; the top ten hold 15% to 20%. Source: peripheral blood mononuclear cells (PBMCs), taken before the second cycle of nivolumab. All receptors derive from a human donor with classical Hodgkin lymphoma. CDR3s include the opening cysteine and the closing phenylalanine or tryptophan. Each record gives: J gene, V gene, D gene, CDR3 DNA, CDR3 protein. The D gene is left open where the match is weak.

J: TRBJ1-1
V: TRBV2
D: NA
DNA: TGTGCCAGCAGTGAGGCAGCTTCGGGTGAAGCTTTCTTT
CDR3: CASSEAASGEAFF

J: TRBJ1-2
V: TRBV15
D: NA
DNA: TGTGCCACCAGCAGAGCGGGGGGGACCGGTTTGTATGGCTACACCTTC
CDR3: CATSRAGGTGLYGYTF

J: TRBJ2-3
V: TRBV5-6
D: NA
DNA: TGTGCCAGCAGCTTGGTGGGCAGGGTCTCTTCTAGCACAGATACGCAGTATTTT
CDR3: CASSLVGRVSSSTDTQYF

J: TRBJ2-1
V: TRBV2
D: TRBD2
DNA: TGTGCCAGCAGTGAAGGACTAGCGGTCTACAATGAGCAGTTCTTC
CDR3: CASSEGLAVYNEQFF

J: TRBJ2-5
V: TRBV4-1
D: TRBD2
DNA: TGCGCCAGCAGCCAAGACCCAGCGGGAGGCGCCGAGACCCAGTACTTC
CDR3: CASSQDPAGGAETQYF

J: TRBJ2-3
V: TRBV28
D: TRBD2
DNA: TGTGCCAGCAGTTTAGGCGGGAGCGGGGATACGCAGTATTTT
CDR3: CASSLGGSGDTQYF

J: TRBJ2-5
V: TRBV7-9
D: NA
DNA: TGTGCCAGCAGCCCCCAGAGAGGGGCGGAGACCCAGTACTTC
CDR3: CASSPQRGAETQYF

J: TRBJ2-7
V: TRBV6-9
D: NA
DNA: TGTGCCAGCAGTAAGGAGCAGTACTTC
CDR3: CASSKEQYF

J: TRBJ1-5
V: TRBV19
D: NA
DNA: TGTGCCAGTAGTGGACAGTTTAGCAATCAGCCCCAGCATTTT
CDR3: CASSGQFSNQPQHF

J: TRBJ2-5
V: TRBV10-3
D: TRBD2
DNA: TGTGCCATCAGTGGAAAGCTAGCGGGAGCCAACCAAGAGACCCAGTACTTC
CDR3: CAISGKLAGANQETQYF

J: TRBJ2-1
V: TRBV19
D: NA
DNA: TGTGCCAGTAGTATCGGGCGGGGCAGCTACAATGAGCAGTTCTTC
CDR3: CASSIGRGSYNEQFF

J: TRBJ1-3
V: TRBV19
D: NA
DNA: TGTGCCAGTAGACCCGACAGGACTGGAAACACCATATATTTT
CDR3: CASRPDRTGNTIYF

J: TRBJ2-3
V: TRBV19
D: NA
DNA: TGTGCCAGCGCCTTGGGGGCTAGCACAGATACGCAGTATTTT
CDR3: CASALGASTDTQYF

J: TRBJ2-7
V: TRBV5-1
D: NA
DNA: TGCGCCAGCAGCACTGAGACGGTGTCCTACGAGCAGTACTTC
CDR3: CASSTETVSYEQYF

J: TRBJ2-7
V: TRBV5-6
D: NA
DNA: TGTGCCAGCAGCCCTGTGGGGACTCTCAACTACGAGCAGTACTTC
CDR3: CASSPVGTLNYEQYF

J: TRBJ1-1
V: TRBV5-6
D: NA
DNA: TGTGCCAGCAGCCGGACCGGGAGGACTGAAGCTTTCTTT
CDR3: CASSRTGRTEAFF

J: TRBJ2-4
V: TRBV7-2
D: NA
DNA: TGTGCCAGCAGCCTGGCGGCGGGAGCCAAAAACATTCAGTACTTC
CDR3: CASSLAAGAKNIQYF

J: TRBJ2-7
V: TRBV9
D: TRBD2
DNA: TGTGCCAGCAGCTCCGGACTAGCGGGAGTCAACGAGCAGTACTTC
CDR3: CASSSGLAGVNEQYF

J: TRBJ1-2
V: TRBV14
D: TRBD1
DNA: TGTGCCAGCAGCCAAGGTACAGGGGCACGTAACTATGGCTACACCTTC
CDR3: CASSQGTGARNYGYTF

J: TRBJ2-7
V: TRBV5-5
D: TRBD1
DNA: TGTGCCAGCAGCTTACGGGACAGCCTCTACGAGCAGTACTTC
CDR3: CASSLRDSLYEQYF